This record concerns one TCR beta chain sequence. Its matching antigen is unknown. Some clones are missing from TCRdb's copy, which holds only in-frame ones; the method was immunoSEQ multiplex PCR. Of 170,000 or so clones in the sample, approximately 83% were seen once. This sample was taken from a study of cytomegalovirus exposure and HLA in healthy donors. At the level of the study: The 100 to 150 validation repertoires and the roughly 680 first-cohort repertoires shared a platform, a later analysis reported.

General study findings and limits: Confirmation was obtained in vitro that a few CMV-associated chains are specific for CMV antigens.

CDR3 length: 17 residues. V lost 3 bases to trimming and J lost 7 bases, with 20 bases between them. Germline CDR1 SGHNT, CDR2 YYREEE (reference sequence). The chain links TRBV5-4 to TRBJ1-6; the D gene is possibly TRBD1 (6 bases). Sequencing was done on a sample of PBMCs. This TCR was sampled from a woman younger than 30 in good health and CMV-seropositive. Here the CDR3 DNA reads TGTGCCAGCAGCTCACCCTCCCTGACAGGCACAAATTCACCCCTCCACTTT. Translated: CASSSPSLTGTNSPLHF.